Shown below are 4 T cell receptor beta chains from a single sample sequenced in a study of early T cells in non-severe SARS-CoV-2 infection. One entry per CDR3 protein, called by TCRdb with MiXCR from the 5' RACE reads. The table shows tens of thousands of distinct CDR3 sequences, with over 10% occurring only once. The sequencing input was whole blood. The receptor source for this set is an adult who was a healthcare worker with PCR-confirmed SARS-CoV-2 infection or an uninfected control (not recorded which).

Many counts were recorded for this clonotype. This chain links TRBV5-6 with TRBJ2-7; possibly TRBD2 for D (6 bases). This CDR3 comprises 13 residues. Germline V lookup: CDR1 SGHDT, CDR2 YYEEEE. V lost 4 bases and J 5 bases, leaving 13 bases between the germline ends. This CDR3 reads CASSRDSRDEQYF. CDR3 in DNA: TGTGCCAGCAGCCGGGACTCGCGTGACGAGCAGTACTTC.

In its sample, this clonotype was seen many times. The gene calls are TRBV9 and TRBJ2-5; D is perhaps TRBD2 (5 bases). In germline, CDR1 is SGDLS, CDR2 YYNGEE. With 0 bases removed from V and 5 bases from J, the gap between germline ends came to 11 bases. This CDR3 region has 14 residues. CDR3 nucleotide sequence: TGTGCCAGCAGCGTAGCTAAGACTACCGAGACCCAGTACTTC. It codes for CASSVAKTTETQYF. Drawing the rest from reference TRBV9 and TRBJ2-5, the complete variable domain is DSGVTQTPKHLITATGQRVTLRCSPRSGDLSVYWYQQSLDQGLQFLIQYYNGEERAKGNILERFSAQQFPDLHSELNLSSLELGDSALYFCASSVAKTTETQYFGPGTRLLVL.

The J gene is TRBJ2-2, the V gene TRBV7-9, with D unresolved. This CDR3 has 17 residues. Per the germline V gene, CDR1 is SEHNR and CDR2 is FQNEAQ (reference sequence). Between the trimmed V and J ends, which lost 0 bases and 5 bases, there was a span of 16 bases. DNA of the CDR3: TGTGCCAGCAGCTTAGCGGGCCACATGCCCTTAACCGGGGAGCTGTTTTTT. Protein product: CASSLAGHMPLTGELFF.

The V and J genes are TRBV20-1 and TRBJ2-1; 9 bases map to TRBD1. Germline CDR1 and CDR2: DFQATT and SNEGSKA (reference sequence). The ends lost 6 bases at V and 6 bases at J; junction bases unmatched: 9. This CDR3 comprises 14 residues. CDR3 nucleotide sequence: TGCAGTGCAGGAAGGGGACAGGGATTCAATGAGCAGTTCTTC. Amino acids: CSAGRGQGFNEQFF.